This T cell receptor (beta chain) derives from a study of blood T cell repertoires in COVID-19. About the study: Spain, Italy and the United States supplied samples that represented acute and convalescent COVID-19. PBMCs, B-cell-depleted T cells, or T cells provided the cDNA or gDNA that made up the material.

This clone was seen only a few times. The CDR3 is made up of 14 amino acids. The ends were cut back, 3 bases at V and 0 bases at J, with 6 bases in the middle. In the source study's methods: Estimates of nucleated cell counts were drawn from the amplification of reference gene primers. Libraries were prepared by immunoSEQ multiplex PCR; TCRdb keeps only in-frame clonotypes and omits some of them. V, J and clone size reflect that table, while D and trimming were determined from the DNA. The top ten hold roughly 10% of the sample, which has about 140,000 clones, 70% to 80% seen once. V is TRBV23-1 and J is TRBJ1-3, with D unclear. TRBV23-1 is recorded as an ORF, its role being uncertain. Sequencing was done on a sample of peripheral blood. The receptor was isolated from a woman in her fifties or sixties with active or convalescent COVID-19. CDR3 bases: TGCGCCAGCAGTCAGGGCGCCTCTGGAAACACCATATATTTT. Encoded protein: CASSQGASGNTIYF.